The present T cell receptor beta chain was sequenced within a study of cytomegalovirus exposure and HLA in healthy donors. Study details: Approximately 85 million unique TCRs from HLA-typed donors made up an early data release.

Trimming removed 4 bases from V and 4 bases from J, with 17 bases in between. From germline, CDR1 is MNHNS and CDR2 SASEGT. CDR3 length: 16 residues. Concerning this clone: The antigen is not known.

The PCR ran on 60 Vbeta and 13 Jbeta primers. Sequencing used immunoSEQ multiplex PCR; TCRdb keeps in-frame clones, though not all of them. In the table there are 75,000 to 100,000 clones, 65% to 85% of which are singletons. Study conclusions and caveats: A later analysis showed TCR association rates differing by HLA locus, peaking at DRB1 and lowest at HLA-C. Accurate prediction of HLA-A and HLA-B alleles (for most subjects) was reportedly achieved from TCR beta sequences.

It was healthy bone marrow donors who served as donors. The clonotype originates from a woman aged 55-70 years in good health and CMV-seropositive. The V gene is TRBV6-1, the J gene TRBJ1-5, with D possibly matching TRBD1 (6 bases). Material for sequencing was PBMCs. CDR3 protein: CASSAYYRDFNQPQHF. CDR3 in DNA: TGTGCCAGCAGTGCCTATTACAGGGATTTTAATCAGCCCCAGCATTTT.